In this sample, the clone carrying this T cell receptor beta chain turned up many times. This sample stems from a study of T-cell reconstitution after alpha-beta-depleted transplantation in children. Unique molecular identifiers featured in how the TCRbeta library was prepared. A single record per CDR3 protein comes from TCRdb applying MiXCR to the PCR reads. The sample includes around 600,000 distinct CDR3 sequences, about 15% of them seen just once. Looked up from germline, CDR1 is ENHRY and CDR2 is SYGVKD. V gave up 3 bases and J gave up 3 bases, with 8 bases separating them. CDR3 length: 13 residues.

The clonotype was recovered from a human donor who donated a stem cell graft to a child with acute myeloid leukemia. The genes are TRBV10-3 and TRBJ1-1; the D is unclear. Sequences were derived from PBMCs from the stem cell graft donor, sampled from the stem cell graft. The CDR3: CAISEGADTEAFF. In nucleotides, the CDR3 is TGTGCCATCAGTGAAGGCGCGGACACTGAAGCTTTCTTT.